This entry lists 12 T cell receptor beta chains sequenced from one sample in a study of cytomegalovirus exposure and HLA in healthy donors. A multiplex PCR was run with 60 Vbeta primers and 13 Jbeta primers. The assay was immunoSEQ multiplex PCR, and TCRdb's table has in-frame clones only and misses some. The sample contains about 130,000 clones, about two thirds of which appear only once. The source material was PBMCs. The receptors come from a middle-aged man in good health and CMV-seropositive.

The chain uses TRBV6-6 and TRBJ1-2; 12 bases align to TRBD1. This CDR3 contains 13 residues. The V segment lost 6 bases and the J segment 6 bases; nucleotides outside the gene matches: 2. Germline V gene sequence: CDR1 MNHNY, CDR2 SVGAGI (reference sequence). The CDR3 coding sequence is TGTGCCAGCAGGGGACAGGGGGCCGATGGCTACACCTTC. Its protein is CASRGQGADGYTF.

The rearrangement links TRBV29-1 to TRBJ2-2; tentative D call: TRBD1 (5 bases). The V end lost 5 bases, the J end lost 0 bases, and 13 bases lay between the germline ends. The CDR3 runs 15 residues. Per the germline V gene, CDR1 is SQVTM and CDR2 is ANQGSEA. DNA of the CDR3: TGCAGCGTTAGGTTCGACAGCTCGAACACCGGGGAGCTGTTTTTT. Translating gives CSVRFDSSNTGELFF.

The chain carries TRBV7-9 and TRBJ2-3, with TRBD2 identical over 8 bases. V lost 5 bases to trimming and J lost 2 bases; unmatched junction nucleotides: 6. This CDR3 spans 15 amino acids. Per the germline V gene, CDR1 is SEHNR and CDR2 is FQNEAQ (reference sequence). CDR3 sequence reads: CASSPRGGDTDTQYF. The CDR3 region has the DNA TGTGCCAGCAGCCCCCGGGGGGGGGACACAGATACGCAGTATTTT.

The CDR3 sequence: CASTIQKTPGEKLFF. CDR3 nucleotide sequence: TGTGCCAGCACCATTCAGAAGACCCCGGGTGAAAAACTGTTTTTT. The chain links TRBV6-1 to TRBJ1-4, with D unresolved. The germline CDR1 and CDR2 sequences are MNHNS and SASEGT. Trimming shortened V by 7 bases and J by 7 bases, and 19 bases separated the two germline ends. This CDR3 region has 15 residues.

The chain combines TRBV6-6 with TRBJ1-5; no clear D gene. In germline, CDR1 is MNHNY, CDR2 SVGAGI (reference sequence). The CDR3 spans 16 residues. Deletions cut 4 bases from V and 4 bases from J, with 17 bases between. CDR3 sequence reads: CASSSGEERRNQPQHF. CDR3 sequence (DNA): TGTGCCAGCAGTTCCGGTGAGGAAAGGCGAAATCAGCCCCAGCATTTT.

The genes are TRBV7-8 and TRBJ2-7; 7 bases are shared with TRBD1. J was trimmed by 2 bases and V by 5 bases; bases with no gene match: 6. The CDR3 consists of 14 residues. Germline V gene data show CDR1 as SGHVS and CDR2 as FQNEAQ. The CDR3 here is CASSPGTAAYEQYF. The CDR3 coding sequence is TGTGCCAGCAGCCCCGGGACAGCTGCCTACGAGCAGTACTTC.

In the case of this clone: One end of the junction does not line up with germline, which may come from a read error. The sample has other DNA sequences that encode this CDR3 too. V and J are TRBV14 and TRBJ2-7, with TRBD1 identical over 8 bases. Germline CDR1 is SGHDN and CDR2 is FVKESK. The CDR3 totals 14 residues. CDR3 in amino acids: CASSQFQGAYEQYF. The CDR3 DNA follows: TGCGCCAGCAGCCAATTTCAGGGGGCGTACGAGCAGTACTTC.

The V gene is TRBV6-1, the J gene TRBJ1-1, with 7 nucleotides matching TRBD1. Germline V gene sequence: CDR1 MNHNS, CDR2 SASEGT. The ends lost 6 bases at V and 1 base at J; junction bases unmatched: 5. The CDR3 has 14 residues. The CDR3 is CASSWDSKNTEAFF. For the CDR3, the DNA is TGTGCCAGCAGCTGGGACAGCAAGAACACTGAAGCTTTCTTT.

This sequence joins TRBV2 and TRBJ1-6; no reliable D call. CDR1 is SNHLY, CDR2 FYNNEI, per germline. The CDR3 is made up of 13 amino acids. Trimming left V 7 bases short and J 8 bases short, with 12 bases between. In DNA, the CDR3 is TGTGCCAGCATTTCGCGTCGGGATTCACCCCTCCACTTT. Protein: CASISRRDSPLHF.

This chain uses TRBV5-4 with TRBJ2-1; D gene uncertain. Germline CDR1 is SGHNT and CDR2 is YYREEE (reference sequence). CDR3 length: 13 amino acids. V lost 0 bases and J 4 bases, leaving 5 bases between the germline ends. DNA for the CDR3: TGTGCCAGCAGCTTGGCCCTGTACAATGAGCAGTTCTTC. Translation: CASSLALYNEQFF.

The chain combines TRBV15 with TRBJ1-1; D uncertain. V was pared by 0 bases and J by 7 bases, with 6 bases between. CDR3 length: 12 residues. In germline, CDR1 is LNHNV, CDR2 YYDKDF (reference sequence). The DNA of the CDR3 is TGTGCCACCAGCAGAGACCAGAATGAAGCTTTCTTT. Its protein product is CATSRDQNEAFF.

This chain links TRBV19 with TRBJ2-7; TRBD1 agrees at 9 bases. The CDR3 is made up of 15 amino acids. CDR1 is LNHDA, CDR2 SQIVND, per germline (reference sequence). V was pared by 3 bases and J by 0 bases, with 3 bases of the junction left unmatched. CDR3 nucleotide sequence: TGTGCCAGTAGTATCGGACAGGGGAACTCCTACGAGCAGTACTTC. Amino acid sequence: CASSIGQGNSYEQYF.